The rows below give T cell receptor beta chains drawn from one sample of a study of CD8 T cells in ankylosing spondylitis. In TCRdb, the 5' RACE reads were re-called with MiXCR into one record per CDR3 protein. Found here are around 150,000 distinct CDR3 sequences, 25% to 35% of them singletons; the top ten hold 4.5% to 6%. Material for sequencing was synovial fluid, either unsorted or a sorted T cell fraction (not recorded which). Receptor source: a male donor with ankylosing spondylitis. Each CDR3 is given with its conserved first and last residue. A D gene is named only where the DNA matches it firmly. Only some rows state a clone size, as once, few, many or a class for expanded clones.

clone size | J gene | D gene | V gene | CDR3 DNA | CDR3 protein
few | TRBJ2-1 | NA | TRBV11-3 | TGTGCCAGCAGCTTAGATCTCTCCGGTACCAATGAGCAGTTCTTC | CASSLDLSGTNEQFF
once | TRBJ2-2 | NA | TRBV6-1 | TGTGCCAGCAGTACCGGAGTCGGGAGGAACACCGGGGAGCTGTTTTTT | CASSTGVGRNTGELFF
NA | TRBJ1-3 | NA | TRBV12-3/TRBV12-4 | TGTGCCAGCAGTTTAAGGGTGAAGGGAAACACCATATATTTT | CASSLRVKGNTIYF
NA | TRBJ1-6 | NA | TRBV20-1 | TGCAGTGCTAGAGATCGGCACCGGGGGGGCGGAAGGGATTCACCCCTCCACTTT | CSARDRHRGGGRDSPLHF
NA | TRBJ2-7 | NA | TRBV18 | TGTGCCAGCTCACAAAAAGAAGGGCCAAGCACCGAGCAGTACTTC | CASSQKEGPSTEQYF
NA | TRBJ2-1 | NA | TRBV5-1 | TGCGCCAGCAGCTCCCTCACCGGGTCGCACAATGAGCAGTTCTTC | CASSSLTGSHNEQFF
few | TRBJ1-1 | NA | TRBV6-1 | TGTGCCAGCACCCGAGACAGGACCGATAGGCGGACTGAAGCTTTCTTT | CASTRDRTDRRTEAFF
NA | TRBJ2-2 | TRBD2 | TRBV18 | TGTGCCAGCTCACCGGCTCTAGCGGATTACACCGGGGAGCTGTTTTTT | CASSPALADYTGELFF
NA | TRBJ2-6 | NA | TRBV5-1 | TGCGCCAGCCGAGCCCCGACAGAATTCTCTGGGGCCAACGTCCTGACTTTC | CASRAPTEFSGANVLTF
NA | TRBJ2-7 | NA | TRBV6-5 | TGTGCCAGCAGTTATTCCCGCGACAGGCGCGAGCAGTACTTC | CASSYSRDRREQYF
NA | TRBJ1-2 | NA | TRBV6-2/TRBV6-3 | TGTGCCACCCAACATCTTCGCTATGGCTACACCTTC | CATQHLRYGYTF
NA | TRBJ2-2 | NA | TRBV27 | TGTGCCAGCAGTTTCGTAGTTCGGGGCTACACCGGGGAGCTGTTTTTT | CASSFVVRGYTGELFF
NA | TRBJ2-3 | NA | TRBV7-2 | TGTGCCAGCAGCGGCAGGGGTTCGACAGATACGCAGTATTTT | CASSGRGSTDTQYF
few | TRBJ2-5 | NA | TRBV7-2 | TGTGCCAGCAGCTCAACAGGCATTGGAGGAGAGACCCAGTACTTC | CASSSTGIGGETQYF
few | TRBJ2-4 | NA | TRBV18 | TGTGCCAGCTCACCGCAGGAGAGAGGACACATTCAGTACTTC | CASSPQERGHIQYF
few | TRBJ1-4 | TRBD1 | TRBV7-2 | TGTGCCAGCAGCTGGGACAGGAGGGAAAAACTGTTTTTT | CASSWDRREKLFF
many | TRBJ2-3 | NA | TRBV11-2 | TGTGCCAGCAGCTTGGAGAGTGGCACAGATACGCAGTATTTT | CASSLESGTDTQYF
NA | TRBJ2-7 | NA | TRBV6-2/TRBV6-3 | TGTGCCAGCAGGAACCCCGGAAGTGGCTCCTACGAGCAGTACTTC | CASRNPGSGSYEQYF
NA | TRBJ2-7 | NA | TRBV20-1 | TGCAGTGCTAGAGACTTAACTGCTCCCTACGAGCAGTACTTC | CSARDLTAPYEQYF
few | TRBJ1-5 | TRBD1 | TRBV29-1 | TGCAGCGTCGTTTTTGACAGGGGCGGTGTGCAGCCCCAGCATTTT | CSVVFDRGGVQPQHF
NA | TRBJ2-1 | NA | TRBV6-5 | TGTGCCAGCAGTTCCGACAGGAGAGTAAATGAGCAGTTCTTC | CASSSDRRVNEQFF
few | TRBJ1-2 | NA | TRBV12-3/TRBV12-4 | TGTGCCAGCAGTCCACATGTACATGGCTACACCTTC | CASSPHVHGYTF
few | TRBJ1-1 | TRBD1 | TRBV12-3/TRBV12-4 | TGTGCCAGCAGTTTTTGGCAGGGGGCAGGAACTGAAGCTTTCTTT | CASSFWQGAGTEAFF
few | TRBJ1-2 | NA | TRBV6-5 | TGTGCCAGCAGCTCGACCAGTAACTATGGCTACACCTTC | CASSSTSNYGYTF
NA | TRBJ2-3 | NA | TRBV5-5 | TGTGCCAGCAGCCGACAGGGGAGGGGGACAGATACGCAGTATTTT | CASSRQGRGTDTQYF
NA | TRBJ2-1 | TRBD1 | TRBV20-1 | TGCAGTGCAGTAGGGGGCGAGGGCAATGAGCAGTTCTTC | CSAVGGEGNEQFF
few | TRBJ2-1 | NA | TRBV12-3/TRBV12-4 | TGTGCCACCCGAGGGCGGAAGGGCTCCTACAATGAGCAGTTCTTC | CATRGRKGSYNEQFF
few | TRBJ2-7 | TRBD2 | TRBV2 | TGTGCCAGCCAGGGACTAGTTTATTACGAGCAGTACTTC | CASQGLVYYEQYF
many | TRBJ2-3 | TRBD2 | TRBV13 | TGTGCCAGCACCCTGGGGGTTGGACTAGCGTTGCCAGATACGCAGTATTTT | CASTLGVGLALPDTQYF
NA | TRBJ2-7 | TRBD1 | TRBV6-1 | TGTGCCAGCAGTCAACAGGGGGCCCCCGGAGAAGAGCAGTACTTC | CASSQQGAPGEEQYF
NA | TRBJ1-6 | TRBD1 | TRBV28 | TGTGCCAGCAGTTTTTGGGATCGGGACAGCAATTCACCCCTCCACTTT | CASSFWDRDSNSPLHF
few | TRBJ2-1 | TRBD2 | TRBV6-1 | TGTGCCAGCGGGAAACTAGCGGGGGGGCCTAACTCCTACAATGAGCAGTTCTTC | CASGKLAGGPNSYNEQFF
NA | TRBJ2-3 | TRBD2 | TRBV6-4 | TGTGCCAGCAGTGAGCGGGGGGGCACAGATACGCAGTATTTT | CASSERGGTDTQYF
NA | TRBJ2-7 | TRBD2 | TRBV28 | TGTGCCAGCAGCCGTCAAAGCGGGAGATGGTACGAGCAGTACTTC | CASSRQSGRWYEQYF
once | TRBJ2-3 | NA | TRBV20-1 | TGCAGTGCTGGGGACTGGGCTGGGGATACGCAGTATTTT | CSAGDWAGDTQYF
few | TRBJ2-4 | NA | TRBV6-2/TRBV6-3 | TGTGCCAGCAGTTACCCAGGATATACGAGCAAAAACATTCAGTACTTC | CASSYPGYTSKNIQYF
few | TRBJ1-4 | TRBD1 | TRBV12-3/TRBV12-4 | TGTGCCAGCAGTTTAAATCAGGGGGGGAATGAAAAACTGTTTTTT | CASSLNQGGNEKLFF
few | TRBJ1-3 | TRBD1 | TRBV20-1 | TGCAGTGCAAGCATGACAGGGTCAGGAAACACCATATATTTT | CSASMTGSGNTIYF
NA | TRBJ2-3 | NA | TRBV12-3/TRBV12-4 | TGTGCCAGCGGGATTACAGATACGCAGTATTTT | CASGITDTQYF
many | TRBJ1-4 | NA | TRBV5-1 | TGCGCCAGCAGCTTGGCCCGTCCCAATGAAAAACTGTTTTTT | CASSLARPNEKLFF
NA | TRBJ2-1 | TRBD2 | TRBV24-1 | TGTGCCACCAGTGACACCCGACTAGCGGGGAGCTCCTACAATGAGCAGTTCTTC | CATSDTRLAGSSYNEQFF
few | TRBJ1-3 | NA | TRBV6-5 | TGTGCCAGCAGTTACTCGCTACGGACCAGCTCTGGAAACACCATATATTTT | CASSYSLRTSSGNTIYF
few | TRBJ2-1 | NA | TRBV18 | TGTGCCAGCTCACCAAGGCTAACGACCTACAATGAGCAGTTCTTC | CASSPRLTTYNEQFF
NA | TRBJ1-2 | NA | TRBV30 | TGTGCCTGGAGTCTAAGCTATGGCTACACCTTC | CAWSLSYGYTF